This T cell receptor (beta chain) was sequenced for a study of early T cells in non-severe SARS-CoV-2 infection. At the level of the study: The study sequenced bulk RNA from unsorted whole blood, with chains unpaired.

General study findings and limits: Matching with VDJdb favored anti-spike CD8 responses (missing private and CD4 specificities).

V was clipped by 1 base and J by 2 bases, with 15 bases between them. Germline V gives CDR1 SEHNR, CDR2 FQNEAQ (reference sequence). The CDR3 length is 16 residues. Details on this clonotype: What it recognizes is unknown.

The protocol attached unique molecular identifiers to individual cDNA molecules. TCRdb reprocessed the 5' RACE reads with MiXCR, giving one entry per CDR3 protein. The sample holds tens of thousands of distinct CDR3 sequences, about 16% seen once. The sample was whole blood. The sequence was obtained from an adult who was a healthcare worker with PCR-confirmed SARS-CoV-2 infection or an uninfected control (not recorded which). The rearrangement links TRBV7-9 to TRBJ2-7; TRBD2 might be the D (6 bases). The CDR3 sequence is CASSLDSGLLTYEQYF. CDR3 in DNA: TGTGCCAGCAGCTTAGACTCGGGACTCCTTACCTACGAGCAGTACTTC. The full variable domain, completed using reference TRBV7-9 and TRBJ2-7, is DTGVSQNPRHKITKRGQNVTFRCDPISEHNRLYWYRQTLGQGPEFLTYFQNEAQLEKSRLLSDRFSAERPKGSFSTLEIQRTEQGDSAMYLCASSLDSGLLTYEQYFGPGTRLTVT.